One and the same sample provided the 17 T cell receptor beta chains below, sequenced in a study of robustness of blood B and T cell sequencing. The template for TCR beta quantification was mRNA, not genomic DNA. cDNA synthesis used template switching with a 5' universal priming oligo. A 12-nucleotide random UMI in the template-switch oligo labeled every cDNA molecule. TCRdb ran MiXCR on the PCR reads and lists one entry per CDR3 protein. Here the sample spans roughly 2,000 distinct CDR3 sequences, around 70% being singletons. The sample taken for sequencing was peripheral blood. All receptors derive from a human donor in good health.

The genes are TRBV10-3 and TRBJ1-1, with 7 bases identical to TRBD1. V trimming: 6 bases; J trimming: 1 base; junction bases outside the gene matches: 5. Germline V gene sequence: CDR1 ENHRY, CDR2 SYGVKD. The CDR3 is 14 residues long. CDR3 amino acids: CAISPTGRNTEAFF. The CDR3 nucleotides read TGTGCCATCAGCCCGACAGGGAGGAACACTGAAGCTTTCTTT.

This clonotype has more than one count but fewer than ten. The J gene is TRBJ1-1, the V gene TRBV30, with D unclear. The germline gives CDR1 GTSNPN, CDR2 SVGIG (reference sequence). This CDR3 has 14 residues. The germline V and J ends were trimmed by 4 bases and 2 bases, with 14 bases remaining between them. In DNA, the CDR3 is TGTGCCTGGAAGGATTCTCCAGGTAACACTGAAGCTTTCTTT. This encodes CAWKDSPGNTEAFF.

The gene calls are TRBV18 and TRBJ2-3, with no clear D. CDR3 length: 14 residues. Germline CDR1 KGHSH, CDR2 LQKENI. V was clipped by 0 bases and J by 0 bases, with 4 bases between them. The chain's CDR3 is CASSPPVSTDTQYF. The CDR3 nucleotides read TGTGCCAGCTCACCACCGGTGAGCACAGATACGCAGTATTTT. Using reference TRBV18 and TRBJ2-3 for the parts outside the CDR3, the full variable domain is NAGVMQNPRHLVRRRGQEARLRCSPMKGHSHVYWYRQLPEEGLKFMVYLQKENIIDESGMPKERFSAEFPKEGPSILRIQQVVRGDSAAYFCASSPPVSTDTQYFGPGTRLTVL.

The rearrangement joins TRBV19 to TRBJ2-1, with 9 positions matching TRBD2. CDR1 and CDR2 (germline): LNHDA, SQIVND (reference sequence). V lost 6 bases, J lost 4 bases, and 7 bases stayed unmatched. The CDR3 is made up of 15 amino acids. CDR3 amino acids: CASSSLAGIYNEQFF. The CDR3 DNA reads TGTGCCAGTAGCAGTCTAGCGGGGATATACAATGAGCAGTTCTTC. The full variable domain, its missing parts supplied by reference TRBV19 and TRBJ2-1, is DGGITQSPKYLFRKEGQNVTLSCEQNLNHDAMYWYRQDPGQGLRLIYYSQIVNDFQKGDIAEGYSVSREKKESFPLTVTSAQKNPTAFYLCASSSLAGIYNEQFFGPGTRLTVL.

The gene calls are TRBV7-1 and TRBJ2-1, with D perhaps matching TRBD1 (6 bases). TRBV7-1 is designated an ORF whose function remains uncertain. V lost 3 bases, J lost 6 bases, and 15 bases lay in between. The CDR3 runs 15 residues. In DNA, the CDR3 is TGTGCCAGCAGCTCGCAGGGGTTAGTGGGCAATGAGCAGTTCTTC. Its protein is CASSSQGLVGNEQFF.

The V and J genes are TRBV30 and TRBJ1-1; TRBD1 is a possible D gene (6 bases). The CDR3 runs to 15 residues. CDR1 GTSNPN and CDR2 SVGIG come from the germline V gene (reference sequence). Trimming pared 0 bases from V and 10 bases from J, leaving 21 bases between. The CDR3: CAWSVLATGGGVAFF. The CDR3 DNA reads TGTGCCTGGAGTGTACTTGCGACAGGCGGAGGTGTAGCTTTCTTT.

This clonotype turned up a few times. This chain uses TRBV6-5 with TRBJ1-6; 9 bases agree with TRBD1. The CDR3 totals 17 residues. Germline CDR1 reads MNHEY; CDR2 reads SVGAGI. Trimming took 0 bases from V and 7 from J; bases not matched to a gene: 7. CDR3 in amino acids: CASSYSGSQGANSPLHF. In DNA form, the CDR3 reads TGTGCCAGCAGTTACTCGGGTTCACAGGGGGCGAATTCACCCCTCCACTTT.

The chain is built from TRBV9 and TRBJ1-2; 7 bases align to TRBD1. The CDR3 has 15 residues. Germline V gives CDR1 SGDLS, CDR2 YYNGEE. The ends lost 4 bases at V and 3 bases at J; junction bases unmatched: 9. CDR3 region: CASSLKHTGDYGYTF. DNA for the CDR3: TGTGCCAGCAGCCTAAAACATACAGGGGACTATGGCTACACCTTC.

This clonotype is hyperexpanded (1% or more) within its sample. J is TRBJ1-2 and V is TRBV6-1, with 7 bases matching TRBD1. The J segment lost 0 bases and the V segment lost 6 bases, leaving 7 bases of the junction unmatched. Germline V gene data show CDR1 as MNHNS and CDR2 as SASEGT. CDR3 length: 15 amino acids. In DNA form, the CDR3 reads TGTGCCAGCAGGAAGGGGGCAGGCACTAACTATGGCTACACCTTC. Translating gives CASRKGAGTNYGYTF.

The chain carries TRBV29-1 and TRBJ2-2; D is ambiguous. CDR1 and CDR2 (germline): SQVTM, ANQGSEA. Trimming removed 4 bases at V and 3 bases at J, with 6 bases between. This CDR3 is 12 amino acids long. CDR3 in DNA: TGCAGCGTTGCCCTGGACACCGGGGAGCTGTTTTTT. Residues: CSVALDTGELFF.

The chain links TRBV29-1 to TRBJ1-6; 7 positions match TRBD1. CDR3 length equals 13 residues. V lost 7 bases, J lost 3 bases, and 3 bases stayed unmatched. Germline lookup yields CDR1 SQVTM and CDR2 ANQGSEA. The chain's CDR3 is CSARTGYNSPLHF. The CDR3 DNA reads as TGCAGCGCCCGGACAGGCTATAATTCACCCCTCCACTTT.

The chain combines TRBV6-1 with TRBJ1-1, with 9 bases aligning to TRBD1. The V gene's germline CDR1 is MNHNS and CDR2 SASEGT. The CDR3 loop spans 14 amino acids. The ends lost 6 bases at V and 6 bases at J; junction bases unmatched: 8. CDR3 in amino acids: CASRARTGAPEAFF. CDR3 coding DNA: TGTGCCAGCAGGGCCCGGACAGGGGCCCCTGAAGCTTTCTTT.

This clonotype was found a few times. CDR3 coding DNA: TGTGCCACCAGTGATCCAGGGATGCACTCTGGGGCCAACGTCCTGACTTTC. Amino acids: CATSDPGMHSGANVLTF. V usage is TRBV24-1 and J usage is TRBJ2-6, with a tentative D call TRBD1 (5 bases). V was shortened by 3 bases and J by 0 bases, with 11 bases between the two germline ends. This CDR3 contains 17 residues. CDR1 KGHDR and CDR2 SFDVKD come from the germline V gene.

The rearrangement joins TRBV7-9 to TRBJ2-3, with D uncertain. CDR1 and CDR2 (germline): SEHNR, FQNEAQ (reference sequence). The CDR3 contains 12 residues. Trimming shortened V by 4 bases and J by 6 bases, and 8 bases separated the two germline ends. The CDR3 nucleotides are TGTGCCAGCAGCTCACTCGAGGATACGCAGTATTTT. Amino acid sequence: CASSSLEDTQYF. The full variable domain, rest sourced from reference TRBV7-9 and TRBJ2-3, is DTGVSQNPRHKITKRGQNVTFRCDPISEHNRLYWYRQTLGQGPEFLTYFQNEAQLEKSRLLSDRFSAERPKGSFSTLEIQRTEQGDSAMYLCASSSLEDTQYFGPGTRLTVL.

J is TRBJ2-5 and V is TRBV4-2; D unresolved. V shed 0 bases and J shed 4 bases, with 9 bases lying between them. The CDR3 is 14 amino acids. Germline values: CDR1 LGHNA, CDR2 YNFKEQ. The CDR3 sequence is CASSQDPSGETQYF. DNA of the CDR3: TGTGCCAGCAGCCAAGACCCCAGTGGAGAGACCCAGTACTTC.

This clonotype was found a few times. This rearrangement joins TRBV7-9 to TRBJ1-2, with 10 bases identical to TRBD1. Germline trimming cut 10 bases from V and 4 bases from J; bases unmatched to any gene: 6. This CDR3 region has 13 residues. Per the germline V gene, CDR1 is SEHNR and CDR2 is FQNEAQ (reference sequence). The DNA of the CDR3 is TGTGCCATTCGGGGACAGGGGTCCTATGGCTACACCTTC. Its translation: CAIRGQGSYGYTF.

J is TRBJ2-7 and V is TRBV9; D gene ambiguous. The CDR3 consists of 14 residues. Trimming left V 2 bases short and J 5 bases short, with 14 bases between. Germline V gene sequence: CDR1 SGDLS, CDR2 YYNGEE. This CDR3 is CASSVGLGSNEQYF. Here the CDR3 DNA reads TGTGCCAGCAGCGTTGGGTTGGGAAGTAACGAGCAGTACTTC.